This TCR beta chain was identified during a study of blood T cell repertoires in COVID-19. Recruitment covered about 25 US areas and drew participants whose ages spanned roughly 18 to 100 years. This CDR3 region has 13 residues. V shed 4 bases, J shed 2 bases, and the junction held 0 bases outside the gene matches. The germline CDR1 and CDR2 sequences are SGHRS and YFSETQ. TCRdb's copy holds only in-frame clones and misses some; the assay was immunoSEQ multiplex PCR. The sample yields around 230,000 clones, 81% seen once. The TCR was taken from a man aged 40-55 years who had recovered from COVID-19. This chain joins TRBV5-1 and TRBJ2-1, with 7 nucleotides matching TRBD1. Sequenced sample: PBMCs or T cells enriched from blood (not recorded which). The CDR3 here is CASSGTAYNEQFF. The CDR3 DNA sequence: TGCGCCAGCAGCGGGACAGCCTACAATGAGCAGTTCTTC.